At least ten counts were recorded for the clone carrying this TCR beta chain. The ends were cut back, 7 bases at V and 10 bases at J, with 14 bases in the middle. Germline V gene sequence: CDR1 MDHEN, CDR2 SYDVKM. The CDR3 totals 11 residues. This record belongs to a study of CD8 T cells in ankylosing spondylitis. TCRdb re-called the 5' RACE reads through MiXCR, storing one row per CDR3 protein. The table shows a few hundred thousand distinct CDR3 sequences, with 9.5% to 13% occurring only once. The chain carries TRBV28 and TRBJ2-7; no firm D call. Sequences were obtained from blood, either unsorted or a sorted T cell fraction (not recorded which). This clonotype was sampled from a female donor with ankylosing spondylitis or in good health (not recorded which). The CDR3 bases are TGTGCCAGCACCGCGTTTAAGACACAGTACTTC. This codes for CASTAFKTQYF.